The 16 T cell receptor beta chains below come from one sample, sequenced in a study of identical twins. TCRdb passed the 5' RACE reads through MiXCR, listing each CDR3 protein once. The sample holds about 660,000 distinct CDR3 sequences, over 8.5% seen once. These sequences were also reported in another study, on yellow fever vaccine responses in identical twins.

Sequencing input: PBMCs. The source is a woman aged 18-30 years in good health.

This clonotype came up many times. The chain recombines TRBV12-3 or TRBV12-4 with TRBJ1-2; D call uncertain. The CDR3 runs to 13 residues. Trimming took 4 bases from V and 4 from J, leaving 10 bases between them. The CDR3 bases are TGTGCCAGCAGTTCCGGACTGAGCTATGGCTACACCTTC. This translates into CASSSGLSYGYTF.

V gene TRBV18 combines with J gene TRBJ1-3; a weak D match, TRBD1 (5 bases). The V end was cut by 2 bases, the J end by 8 bases, with 13 bases between. This CDR3 spans 14 amino acids. CDR1 is KGHSH, CDR2 LQKENI, per germline. As DNA, the CDR3 is TGTGCCAGCTCACCATGGACACGTCCGGACACCATATATTTT. As protein: CASSPWTRPDTIYF.

The V gene is TRBV12-5, the J gene TRBJ2-3; TRBD1 might be the D (6 bases). The CDR3 totals 18 residues. The ends were cut back, 1 base at V and 5 bases at J, with 22 bases in the middle. Germline loops: CDR1 LGHNT, CDR2 FRNRAP. The CDR3 protein is CASGLGSMDRVFGDTQYF. CDR3 bases: TGTGCTAGTGGTTTGGGCTCGATGGACAGAGTTTTTGGAGATACGCAGTATTTT.

The gene calls are TRBV28 and TRBJ2-5; 8 bases are shared with TRBD2. Germline V gene data show CDR1 as MDHEN and CDR2 as SYDVKM. V was pared by 6 bases and J by 5 bases, with 11 bases of the junction left unmatched. The CDR3 contains 15 residues. This CDR3 is CASSSSREGQETQYF. CDR3 sequence (DNA): TGTGCCAGCAGCTCCTCCCGGGAGGGCCAGGAGACCCAGTACTTC.

This clonotype was recorded a few times. The chain has TRBV5-8 and TRBJ2-5; D ambiguous. The V end was cut by 5 bases, the J end by 1 base, with 12 bases between. This CDR3 comprises 14 residues. Per the germline V gene, CDR1 is SGHTS and CDR2 is YDEGEE. CDR3 in DNA: TGTGCCAGCAGTGGAAAGCCAGTCCAAGAGACCCAGTACTTC. As protein: CASSGKPVQETQYF.

This clonotype was seen ten or more times. The chain uses TRBV29-1 and TRBJ2-4; D not certain. The CDR3 contains 13 residues. Trimming removed 6 bases at V and 1 base at J, with 10 bases between. CDR1 and CDR2 from the germline V gene are SQVTM and ANQGSEA. CDR3 nucleotides: TGCAGCGTCCGGCCGTGGGCCAAAAACATTCAGTACTTC. It yields the protein CSVRPWAKNIQYF.

This clonotype has more than one count but fewer than ten. The chain couples TRBV4-3 to TRBJ2-2; 12 bases agree with TRBD2. The germline gives CDR1 LGHNA, CDR2 YSLEER. With V trimmed by 0 bases and J by 2 bases, 4 bases remained unmatched. This CDR3 spans 18 amino acids. In DNA form, the CDR3 reads TGCGCCAGCAGCCAAGATCTAGCGGGAGGGCCAAACACCGGGGAGCTGTTTTTT. Its protein product is CASSQDLAGGPNTGELFF.

V usage is TRBV7-2 and J usage is TRBJ2-5, with TRBD1 matching 7 bases. Germline CDR1 and CDR2: SGHTA and FQGNSA. The CDR3 consists of 13 residues. J was trimmed by 11 bases and V by 1 base; bases with no gene match: 7. CDR3 in amino acids: CASSLVTGDWQYF. CDR3 coding DNA: TGTGCCAGCAGCTTAGTTACAGGGGATTGGCAGTACTTC.

This sequence joins TRBV15 and TRBJ2-7, with TRBD2 identical over 13 bases. Trimming removed 3 bases from V and 4 bases from J; junction bases left unmatched: 9. Germline V gene sequence: CDR1 LNHNV, CDR2 YYDKDF (reference sequence). This CDR3 spans 17 amino acids. The CDR3 sequence: CATSRWTSGSSGYEQYF. In DNA, the CDR3 is TGTGCCACCAGCAGGTGGACTAGCGGGAGTTCCGGGTACGAGCAGTACTTC.

This clonotype has more than one count but fewer than ten. V and J are TRBV30 and TRBJ2-7, with 8 nucleotides matching TRBD1. Germline CDR1 reads GTSNPN; CDR2 reads SVGIG (reference sequence). This CDR3 contains 13 residues. Losses at the gene ends were 5 bases for V and 6 bases for J; bases not matched to a gene: 9. CDR3 residues: CAWATGEVFEQYF. The CDR3 region has the DNA TGTGCCTGGGCGACAGGGGAGGTTTTCGAGCAGTACTTC.

In this sample, this clonotype turned up many times. This chain connects TRBV27 to TRBJ2-3, with 10 bases fitting TRBD1. This CDR3 comprises 15 residues. The V gene end was trimmed by 8 bases and the J gene end by 3 bases; junction bases not matched to a gene: 8. The germline V gene encodes CDR1 MNHEY and CDR2 SMNVEV (reference sequence). The CDR3 nucleotides read TGTGCCAGCGCCCTAGGGGGACAGGGGACAGATACGCAGTATTTT. Amino acid sequence: CASALGGQGTDTQYF.

The V call is TRBV27, the J call TRBJ2-7; TRBD2 might be the D (6 bases). Per germline, CDR1 MNHEY and CDR2 SMNVEV (reference sequence). The CDR3 length is 14 residues. The V end was cut by 5 bases, the J end by 7 bases, with 18 bases between. The CDR3 sequence: CASSLRDWLTEQYF. In DNA form, the CDR3 reads TGTGCCAGCAGTCTCCGGGACTGGCTGACGGAGCAGTACTTC.

In this sample, this clonotype turned up a few times. V usage is TRBV11-1 and J usage is TRBJ2-5; 8 bases agree with TRBD1. This CDR3 is 18 amino acids long. The trim removed 2 bases at V and 4 bases at J, leaving 15 bases unmatched. The V gene's germline CDR1 is SGHAT and CDR2 FQDESV (reference sequence). The CDR3 protein is CASSLMSAWTGIRETQYF. For the CDR3, the DNA is TGTGCCAGCAGCTTAATGTCTGCGTGGACAGGGATAAGAGAGACCCAGTACTTC.

There are a few counts of this clonotype. V usage is TRBV19 and J usage is TRBJ1-1, with 8 bases identical to TRBD1. The CDR3 is made up of 15 amino acids. The germline V gene has CDR1 LNHDA and CDR2 SQIVND (reference sequence). Trimming cost V 6 bases and J 5 bases; bases outside gene matches: 11. Here the CDR3 reads CASSPRTGTVTEAFF. CDR3 sequence (DNA): TGTGCCAGTAGCCCCCGGACAGGGACTGTTACTGAAGCTTTCTTT.

This clonotype was picked up a small number of times. V gene TRBV20-1 combines with J gene TRBJ2-5, with 8 bases lining up with TRBD2. Germline CDR1 DFQATT, CDR2 SNEGSKA (reference sequence). V shed 7 bases and J 3 bases; nucleotides not matched to a gene: 7. The CDR3 contains 13 residues. In DNA, the CDR3 is TGCAGTGGTAGCGGGGACTGGGAAGAGACCCAGTACTTC. Translation: CSGSGDWEETQYF.

This clonotype was detected a few times. The V and J genes are TRBV6-2 or TRBV6-3 and TRBJ2-7, with D tentatively TRBD1 or TRBD2 (6 bases each). Trimming removed 6 bases from V and 1 base from J, with 13 bases in between. The CDR3 runs to 14 residues. Germline-derived CDR1 and CDR2 are MNHEY and SVGEGT. DNA for the CDR3: TGTGCCAGCAGAAGGACAGCGGGTTCCTACGAGCAGTACTTC. This translates into CASRRTAGSYEQYF.